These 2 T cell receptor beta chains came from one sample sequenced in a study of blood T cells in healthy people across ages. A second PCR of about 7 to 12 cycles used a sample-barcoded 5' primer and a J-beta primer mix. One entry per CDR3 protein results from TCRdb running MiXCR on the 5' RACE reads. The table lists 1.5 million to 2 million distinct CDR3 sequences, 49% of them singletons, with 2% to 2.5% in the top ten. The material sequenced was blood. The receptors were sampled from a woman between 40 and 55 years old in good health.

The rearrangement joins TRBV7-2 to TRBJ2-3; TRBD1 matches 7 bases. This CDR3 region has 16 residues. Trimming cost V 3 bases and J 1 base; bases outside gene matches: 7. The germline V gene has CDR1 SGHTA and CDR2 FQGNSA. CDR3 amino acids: CASSFDRAHRTDTQYF. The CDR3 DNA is TGTGCCAGCAGCTTCGACAGGGCCCACCGCACAGATACGCAGTATTTT.

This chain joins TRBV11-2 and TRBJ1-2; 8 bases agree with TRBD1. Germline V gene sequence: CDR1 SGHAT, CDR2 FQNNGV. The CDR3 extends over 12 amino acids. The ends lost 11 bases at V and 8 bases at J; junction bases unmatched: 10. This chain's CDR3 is CAGYLTGEGYTF. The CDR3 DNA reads TGTGCCGGGTACCTGACAGGGGAAGGCTACACCTTC.